This T cell receptor beta chain was sequenced for a study of post-analysis software for immune sequencing data. The study's findings and limits: The five TRBV segments detected at higher frequency in patients than in controls included TRBV5-6, TRBV5-1 and TRBV20-1. Under the F measure, samples that were prepared in one batch clustered strongly together.

To note about this clonotype: Its antigen is unknown.

TCR beta libraries were prepared from cDNA with unique molecular identifiers. TCRdb reprocessed the PCR reads with MiXCR, giving one entry per CDR3 protein. The sample shows roughly 650,000 distinct CDR3 sequences, 55% to 60% of them seen only once. V gave up 5 bases and J gave up 2 bases, with 13 bases separating them. The CDR3 runs to 15 residues. From germline, CDR1 is MNHEY and CDR2 SMNVEV (reference sequence). This receptor was obtained from a girl under 10 years old with multiple sclerosis. This chain connects TRBV27 to TRBJ2-4; possible D gene TRBD1, 5 bases. Material: blood. The CDR3: CASSDEDSTKNIQYF. The CDR3 DNA reads as TGTGCCAGCAGTGACGAAGACAGTACCAAAAACATTCAGTACTTC.